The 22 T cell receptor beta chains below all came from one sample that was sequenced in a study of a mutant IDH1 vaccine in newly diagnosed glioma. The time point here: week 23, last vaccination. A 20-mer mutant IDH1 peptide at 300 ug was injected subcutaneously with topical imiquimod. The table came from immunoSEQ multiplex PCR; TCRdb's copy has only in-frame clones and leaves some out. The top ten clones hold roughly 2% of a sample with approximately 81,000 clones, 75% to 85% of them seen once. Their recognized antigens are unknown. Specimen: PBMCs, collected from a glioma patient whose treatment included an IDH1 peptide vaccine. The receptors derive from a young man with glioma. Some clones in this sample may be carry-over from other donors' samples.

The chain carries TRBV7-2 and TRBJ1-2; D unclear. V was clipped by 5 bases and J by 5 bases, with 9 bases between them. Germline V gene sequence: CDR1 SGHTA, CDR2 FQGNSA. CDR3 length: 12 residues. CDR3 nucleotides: TGTGCCAGCAGCCCGGTAGCTTATGGCTACACCTTC. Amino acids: CASSPVAYGYTF.

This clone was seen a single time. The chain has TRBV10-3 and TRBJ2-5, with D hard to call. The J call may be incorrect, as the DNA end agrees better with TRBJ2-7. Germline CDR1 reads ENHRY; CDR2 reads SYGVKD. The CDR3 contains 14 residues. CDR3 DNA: TGTGCCATCAGAGGAAACTATCCACCCTACGAGCAGTACTTC. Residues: CAIRGNYPPYEQYF.

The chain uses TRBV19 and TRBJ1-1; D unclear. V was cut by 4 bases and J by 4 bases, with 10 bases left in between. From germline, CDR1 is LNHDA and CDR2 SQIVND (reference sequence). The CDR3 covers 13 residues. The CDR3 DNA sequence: TGTGCCAGTAGTACCCTATTAAGCACTGAAGCTTTCTTT. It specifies CASSTLLSTEAFF.

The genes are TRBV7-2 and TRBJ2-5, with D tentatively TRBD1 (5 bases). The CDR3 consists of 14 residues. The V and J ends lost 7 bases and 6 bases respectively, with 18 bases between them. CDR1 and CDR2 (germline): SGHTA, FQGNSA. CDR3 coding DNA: TGTGCCAGCACCCTGGTAGTAGGGGCGCAGACCCAGTACTTC. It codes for CASTLVVGAQTQYF.

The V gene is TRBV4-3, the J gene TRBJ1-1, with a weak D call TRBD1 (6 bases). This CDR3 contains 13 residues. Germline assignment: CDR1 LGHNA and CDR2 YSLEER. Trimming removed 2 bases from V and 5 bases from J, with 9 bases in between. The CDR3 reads CASSQRQETEAFF. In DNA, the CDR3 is TGCGCCAGCAGCCAACGACAGGAAACTGAAGCTTTCTTT.

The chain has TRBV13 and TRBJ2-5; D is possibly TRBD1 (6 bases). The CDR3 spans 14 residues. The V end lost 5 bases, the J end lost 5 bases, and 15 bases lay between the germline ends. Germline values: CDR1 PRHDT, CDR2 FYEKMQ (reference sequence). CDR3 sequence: CASSPRGLMETQYF. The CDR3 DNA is TGTGCCAGCAGCCCCAGGGGCTTAATGGAGACCCAGTACTTC.

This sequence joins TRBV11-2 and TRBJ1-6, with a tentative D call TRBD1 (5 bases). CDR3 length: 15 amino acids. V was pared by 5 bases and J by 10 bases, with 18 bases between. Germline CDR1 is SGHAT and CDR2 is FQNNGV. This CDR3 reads CASSPAPQGSSPLHF. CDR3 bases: TGTGCCAGCAGCCCTGCCCCCCAGGGATCCTCACCCCTCCACTTT.

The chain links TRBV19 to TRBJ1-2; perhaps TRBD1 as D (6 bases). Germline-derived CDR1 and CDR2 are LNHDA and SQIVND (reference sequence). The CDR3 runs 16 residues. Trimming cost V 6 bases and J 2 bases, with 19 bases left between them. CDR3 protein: CASRMIQGVWNYGYTF. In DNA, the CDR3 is TGTGCCAGTAGAATGATACAGGGAGTATGGAACTATGGCTACACCTTC. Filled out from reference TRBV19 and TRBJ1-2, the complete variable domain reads DGGITQSPKYLFRKEGQNVTLSCEQNLNHDAMYWYRQDPGQGLRLIYYSQIVNDFQKGDIAEGYSVSREKKESFPLTVTSAQKNPTAFYLCASRMIQGVWNYGYTFGSGTRLTVV.

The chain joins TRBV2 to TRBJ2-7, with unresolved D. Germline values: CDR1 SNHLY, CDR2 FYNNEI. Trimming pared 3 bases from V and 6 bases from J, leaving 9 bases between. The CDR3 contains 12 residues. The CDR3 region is CASSELSVEQYF. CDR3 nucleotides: TGTGCCAGCAGTGAGTTATCAGTCGAGCAGTACTTC.

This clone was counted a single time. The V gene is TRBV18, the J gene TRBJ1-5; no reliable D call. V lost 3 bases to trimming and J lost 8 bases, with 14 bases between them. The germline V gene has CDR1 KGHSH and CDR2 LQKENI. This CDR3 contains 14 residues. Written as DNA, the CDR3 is TGTGCCAGCTCACCGGGATTCCGTACAGAGCCCCAGCATTTT. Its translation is CASSPGFRTEPQHF.

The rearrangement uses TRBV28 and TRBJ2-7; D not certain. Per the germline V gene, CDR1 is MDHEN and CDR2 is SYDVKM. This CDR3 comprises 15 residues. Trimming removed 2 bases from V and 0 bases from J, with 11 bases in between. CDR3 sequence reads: CASSLTVVSSYEQYF. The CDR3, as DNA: TGTGCCAGCAGTTTAACGGTAGTGAGCTCCTACGAGCAGTACTTC. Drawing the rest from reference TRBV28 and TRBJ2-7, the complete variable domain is DVKVTQSSRYLVKRTGEKVFLECVQDMDHENMFWYRQDPGLGLRLIYFSYDVKMKEKGDIPEGYSVSREKKERFSLILESASTNQTSMYLCASSLTVVSSYEQYFGPGTRLTVT.

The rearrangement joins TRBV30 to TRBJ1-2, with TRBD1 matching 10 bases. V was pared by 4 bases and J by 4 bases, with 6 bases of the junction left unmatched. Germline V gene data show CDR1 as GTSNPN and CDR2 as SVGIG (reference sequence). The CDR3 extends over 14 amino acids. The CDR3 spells CAWIHRTGGYGYTF. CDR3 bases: TGTGCCTGGATACACCGGACAGGGGGCTATGGCTACACCTTC.

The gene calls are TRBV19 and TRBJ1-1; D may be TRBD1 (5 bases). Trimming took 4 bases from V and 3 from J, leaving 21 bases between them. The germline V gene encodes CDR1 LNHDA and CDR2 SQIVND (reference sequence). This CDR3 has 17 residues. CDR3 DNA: TGTGCCAGTAGTACCACGGGCCGGGAAACGGGGGACACTGAAGCTTTCTTT. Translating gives CASSTTGRETGDTEAFF.

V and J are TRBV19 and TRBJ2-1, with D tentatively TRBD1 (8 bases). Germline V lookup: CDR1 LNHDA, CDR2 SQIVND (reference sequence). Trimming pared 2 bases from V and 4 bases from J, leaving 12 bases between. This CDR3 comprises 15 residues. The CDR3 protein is CASSINRGGYNEQFF. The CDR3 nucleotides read TGTGCCAGTAGTATAAACAGGGGGGGATACAATGAGCAGTTCTTC.

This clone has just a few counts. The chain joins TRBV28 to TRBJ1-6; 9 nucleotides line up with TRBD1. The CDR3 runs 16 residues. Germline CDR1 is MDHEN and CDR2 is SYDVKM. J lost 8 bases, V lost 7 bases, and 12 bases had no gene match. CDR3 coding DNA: TGTGCCAGCAATCCTCTCGGACAGGGGCGGGATTCACCCCTCCACTTT. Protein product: CASNPLGQGRDSPLHF.

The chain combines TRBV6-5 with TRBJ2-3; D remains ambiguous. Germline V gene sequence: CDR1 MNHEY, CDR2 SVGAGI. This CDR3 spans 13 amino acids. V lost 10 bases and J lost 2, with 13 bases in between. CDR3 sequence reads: CATRTTSTDTQYF. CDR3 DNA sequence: TGTGCCACCCGGACCACCTCCACAGATACGCAGTATTTT.

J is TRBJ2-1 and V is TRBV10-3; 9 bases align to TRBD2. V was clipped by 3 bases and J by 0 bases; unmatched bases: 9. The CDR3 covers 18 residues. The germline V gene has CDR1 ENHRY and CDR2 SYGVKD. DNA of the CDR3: TGTGCCATCAGTGAAAGTGGGCGGGAGGGGAGCTCCTACAATGAGCAGTTCTTC. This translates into CAISESGREGSSYNEQFF.

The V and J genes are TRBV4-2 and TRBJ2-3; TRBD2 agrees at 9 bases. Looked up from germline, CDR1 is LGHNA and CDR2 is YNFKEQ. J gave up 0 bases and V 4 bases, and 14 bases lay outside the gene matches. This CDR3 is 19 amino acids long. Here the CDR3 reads CASSPLRGGEITSTDTQYF. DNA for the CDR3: TGTGCCAGCAGCCCCCTACGCGGGGGGGAGATAACTAGCACAGATACGCAGTATTTT.

The CDR3 nucleotides read TGTGCCAGCAGTCGCGGGGTAGCGGGGACTTACAATGAGCAGTTCTTC. It yields the protein CASSRGVAGTYNEQFF. The V gene is TRBV5-4, the J gene TRBJ2-1, with 8 bases matching TRBD2. Trimming at V came to 5 bases and at J to 4 bases, leaving 11 bases not matched to a gene. This CDR3 has 16 residues. Germline V lookup: CDR1 SGHNT, CDR2 YYREEE (reference sequence).

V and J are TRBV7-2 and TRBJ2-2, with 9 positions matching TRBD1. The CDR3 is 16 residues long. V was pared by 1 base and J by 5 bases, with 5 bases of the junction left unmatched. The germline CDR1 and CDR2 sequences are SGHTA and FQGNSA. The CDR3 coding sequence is TGTGCCAGCAGCTTAGGGGACAGGGCGGAAACCGGGGAGCTGTTTTTT. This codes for CASSLGDRAETGELFF.

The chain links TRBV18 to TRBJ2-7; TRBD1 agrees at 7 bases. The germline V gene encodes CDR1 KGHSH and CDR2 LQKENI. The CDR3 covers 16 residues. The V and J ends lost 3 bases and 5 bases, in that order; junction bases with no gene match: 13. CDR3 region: CASSPLKGALEDEQYF. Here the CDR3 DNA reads TGTGCCAGCTCACCCCTAAAGGGGGCCCTGGAAGACGAGCAGTACTTC.

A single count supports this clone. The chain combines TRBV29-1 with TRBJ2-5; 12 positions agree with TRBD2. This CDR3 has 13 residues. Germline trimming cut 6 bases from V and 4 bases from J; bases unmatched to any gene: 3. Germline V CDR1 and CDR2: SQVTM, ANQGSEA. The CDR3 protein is CSVLAGGIETQYF. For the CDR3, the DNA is TGCAGCGTACTAGCGGGAGGCATAGAGACCCAGTACTTC. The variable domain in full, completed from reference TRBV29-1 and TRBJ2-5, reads SAVISQKPSRDICQRGTSLTIQCQVDSQVTMMFWYRQQPGQSLTLIATANQGSEATYESGFVIDKFPISRPNLTFSTLTVSNMSPEDSSIYLCSVLAGGIETQYFGPGTRLLVL.